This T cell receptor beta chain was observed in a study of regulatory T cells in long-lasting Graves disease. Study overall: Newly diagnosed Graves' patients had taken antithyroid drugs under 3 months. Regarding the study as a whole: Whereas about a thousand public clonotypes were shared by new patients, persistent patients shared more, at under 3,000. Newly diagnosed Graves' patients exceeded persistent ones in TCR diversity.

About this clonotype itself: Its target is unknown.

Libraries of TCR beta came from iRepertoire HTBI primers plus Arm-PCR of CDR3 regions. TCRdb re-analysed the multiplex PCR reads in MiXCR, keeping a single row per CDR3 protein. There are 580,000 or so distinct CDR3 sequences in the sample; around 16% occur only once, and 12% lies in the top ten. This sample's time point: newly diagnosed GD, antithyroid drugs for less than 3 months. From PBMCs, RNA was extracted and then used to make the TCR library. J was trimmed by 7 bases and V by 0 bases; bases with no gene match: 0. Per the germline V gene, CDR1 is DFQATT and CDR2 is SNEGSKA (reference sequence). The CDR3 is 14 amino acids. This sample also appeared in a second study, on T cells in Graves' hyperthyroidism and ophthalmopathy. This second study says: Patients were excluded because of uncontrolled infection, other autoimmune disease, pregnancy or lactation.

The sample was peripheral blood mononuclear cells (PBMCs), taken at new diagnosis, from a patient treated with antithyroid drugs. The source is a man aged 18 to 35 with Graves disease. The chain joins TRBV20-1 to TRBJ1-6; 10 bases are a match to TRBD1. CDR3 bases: TGCAGTGCTAGAGAGGACAGGGGGAATTCACCCCTCCACTTT. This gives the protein CSAREDRGNSPLHF.